Shown below are 26 T cell receptor beta chains from a single sample sequenced in a study of response to subunit inactivated influenza vaccine listed by TCRdb under 2018. The method behind the library was RT-PCR. The sequencer listed for this sample is Illumina HiSeq 2500. The public sequencing data were trimmed at Q25 with fastp and processed into clonotypes with MiXCR by TCRdb, which kept only in-frame beta chains. All rows with the same CDR3 protein become a single entry with the most common DNA and genes. For this sample the table gives about 650,000 distinct CDR3 sequences, of which less than 15% were detected only once. Of the sample, about 7.4% falls within the top ten clones. Material: PBMCs from blood, obtained less than 15 days before vaccination. These receptors originate from a middle-aged man who received an inactivated influenza vaccine. Donor details come from another sample of the same person, matched by shared clones.

The chain couples TRBV12-3 or TRBV12-4 to TRBJ1-1, with a weak D call TRBD1 (6 bases). Trimming pared 5 bases from V and 5 bases from J, leaving 15 bases between. The CDR3 is 14 amino acids. The CDR3 here is CASSRQVGSTEAFF. CDR3 DNA: TGTGCCAGCAGTCGACAGGTAGGGTCGACTGAAGCTTTCTTT.

This clonotype has a handful of counts. This sequence joins TRBV9 and TRBJ1-2, with D uncertain. From germline, CDR1 is SGDLS and CDR2 YYNGEE. This CDR3 is 15 amino acids long. Trimming took 0 bases from V and 4 from J, leaving 13 bases between them. The CDR3 coding sequence is TGTGCCAGCAGCGTAGAGGATGTGGCGAGCTATGGCTACACCTTC. Its protein product is CASSVEDVASYGYTF.

The chain carries TRBV7-9 and TRBJ1-3, with D uncertain. V shed 3 bases and J shed 4 bases, with 19 bases lying between them. This CDR3 region has 17 residues. The V gene's germline CDR1 is SEHNR and CDR2 FQNEAQ (reference sequence). The CDR3: CASSLHPGVAEGNTIYF. In DNA form, the CDR3 reads TGTGCCAGCAGCTTGCACCCCGGGGTCGCAGAAGGAAACACCATATATTTT.

This clonotype occurred many times. The chain uses TRBV12-3 or TRBV12-4 and TRBJ2-2; maybe TRBD1 (6 bases). The CDR3 sequence is 14 residues long. The V end lost 6 bases, the J end lost 5 bases, and 13 bases lay between the germline ends. CDR3 sequence: CASRRGSSTGELFF. The CDR3, as DNA: TGTGCCAGCAGAAGGGGGTCGAGTACCGGGGAGCTGTTTTTT.

This clonotype was recorded a few times. This chain joins TRBV10-3 and TRBJ1-4, with D possibly TRBD1 on 6 matching bases. Trimming pared 4 bases from V and 8 bases from J, leaving 14 bases between. The CDR3 runs 14 residues. Germline V gene sequence: CDR1 ENHRY, CDR2 SYGVKD. The CDR3 sequence is CAISGTDLGEKLFF. The CDR3 DNA follows: TGTGCCATCAGTGGGACAGATTTAGGGGAAAAACTGTTTTTT.

In nucleotides, the CDR3 is TGTGCCAGCAGCTTCCGCGGGACTAGTCGGGTCTACGAGCAGTACTTC. Its translation: CASSFRGTSRVYEQYF. The chain employs TRBV5-6 and TRBJ2-7; 8 bases are a match to TRBD2. The V and J ends lost 2 bases and 3 bases, in that order; junction bases with no gene match: 10. CDR1 and CDR2 (germline): SGHDT, YYEEEE. The CDR3 spans 16 residues.

This clonotype turned up a few times. The CDR3 DNA reads as TGTGCCAGCAGCCGGGACAGGGGGAAGCGTGAGCAGTTCTTC. It encodes CASSRDRGKREQFF. This sequence joins TRBV7-2 and TRBJ2-1; 11 bases agree with TRBD1. The CDR3 is 14 residues long. Germline values: CDR1 SGHTA, CDR2 FQGNSA. V trimming: 5 bases; J trimming: 9 bases; junction bases outside the gene matches: 6.

This chain uses TRBV7-2 with TRBJ1-2; D gene unclear. The germline V gene has CDR1 SGHTA and CDR2 FQGNSA. The CDR3 is made up of 16 amino acids. Trimming took off 3 bases at V and 0 bases at J, with 14 bases between the two ends. CDR3 sequence: CASSFRRGAANYGYTF. CDR3 DNA: TGTGCCAGCAGCTTTAGGCGGGGTGCAGCTAACTATGGCTACACCTTC.

This clonotype occurred many times. This chain links TRBV12-3 or TRBV12-4 with TRBJ1-3; tentatively, D is TRBD1 (6 bases). V lost 6 bases, J lost 0 bases, and 12 bases lay in between. The CDR3 has 15 residues. CDR3 in amino acids: CASSHRVSSGNTIYF. CDR3 DNA sequence: TGTGCCAGCAGCCACAGGGTCTCCTCTGGAAACACCATATATTTT.

This sequence joins TRBV28 and TRBJ2-7; perhaps TRBD2 as D (5 bases). This CDR3 is built from 15 residues. The V gene's germline CDR1 is MDHEN and CDR2 SYDVKM. V was clipped by 5 bases and J by 0 bases, with 14 bases between them. DNA for the CDR3: TGTGCCAGCAGTCGGCCCGGGGTTCCCTCCTACGAGCAGTACTTC. It specifies CASSRPGVPSYEQYF.

The J gene is TRBJ1-5, the V gene TRBV20-1; no firm D call. V shed 5 bases and J shed 3 bases, with 11 bases lying between them. The CDR3 loop spans 13 amino acids. Germline lookup yields CDR1 DFQATT and CDR2 SNEGSKA (reference sequence). The CDR3 coding sequence is TGCAGTGCTTTATGGCAGGTCAATCAGCCCCAGCATTTT. Protein: CSALWQVNQPQHF.

The chain has TRBV7-8 and TRBJ1-1, with 8 bases identical to TRBD1. V lost 4 bases, J lost 5 bases, and 9 bases stayed unmatched. The CDR3 is 15 amino acids. Germline-derived CDR1 and CDR2 are SGHVS and FQNEAQ. CDR3 DNA sequence: TGTGCCAGCAGCTCGAGACGGACAGGGAGGACTGAAGCTTTCTTT. Protein: CASSSRRTGRTEAFF.

The chain uses TRBV6-1 and TRBJ1-5; TRBD1 aligns across 7 bases. Germline CDR1 reads MNHNS; CDR2 reads SASEGT. With 6 bases clipped from V and 7 bases from J, the junction kept 12 bases outside the gene matches. The CDR3 has 15 residues. This CDR3 reads CASRRTQGRQQPQHF. The CDR3 nucleotides read TGTGCCAGCAGGCGAACACAGGGGAGGCAGCAGCCCCAGCATTTT.

This clonotype was detected ten times or more. V gene TRBV10-3 combines with J gene TRBJ2-3; 10 nucleotides match TRBD2. CDR3 size: 15 residues. Germline CDR1 ENHRY, CDR2 SYGVKD. V lost 6 bases and J lost 4; bases outside the gene matches: 7. CDR3 loop: CAIRPSGGASDTQYF. The CDR3 DNA follows: TGTGCCATCAGACCGAGCGGGGGGGCCTCAGATACGCAGTATTTT.

This clonotype was found a few times. The J gene is TRBJ2-2, the V gene TRBV11-3; D not resolved. V was trimmed by 3 bases and J by 3 bases, leaving 11 bases between them. CDR1 and CDR2 from the germline V gene are SGHNT and YENEEA. The CDR3 has 15 amino acids. This CDR3 is CASSLKSSDTGELFF. As DNA, the CDR3 is TGTGCCAGCAGCTTGAAGTCATCGGACACCGGGGAGCTGTTTTTT.

This clonotype was counted a few times. The chain joins TRBV2 to TRBJ2-2; D uncertain. This CDR3 is built from 16 residues. V lost 6 bases and J 0 bases, leaving 14 bases between the germline ends. Per germline, CDR1 SNHLY and CDR2 FYNNEI. The chain's CDR3 is CASSPWAVANTGELFF. As DNA, the CDR3 is TGTGCCAGCAGCCCCTGGGCGGTTGCGAACACCGGGGAGCTGTTTTTT.

This clonotype was detected many times. The chain links TRBV7-9 to TRBJ2-2; 11 positions match TRBD1. The germline V gene encodes CDR1 SEHNR and CDR2 FQNEAQ (reference sequence). V lost 4 bases to trimming and J lost 4 bases; unmatched junction nucleotides: 11. The CDR3 totals 18 residues. The CDR3 bases are TGTGCCAGCAGCTCCTCCGGACAGGGGGCGCTGGGCACCGGGGAGCTGTTTTTT. It is translated as CASSSSGQGALGTGELFF.

This clonotype has a handful of counts. This chain links TRBV25-1 with TRBJ2-3, with a tentative D call TRBD2 (7 bases). V lost 8 bases and J 5 bases, leaving 14 bases between the germline ends. The CDR3 length is 13 residues. Germline CDR1 MGHDK, CDR2 SYGVNS. The CDR3 coding sequence is TGTGCCAGCCAGGAGGGGGGGCTAGATACGCAGTATTTT. Its protein product is CASQEGGLDTQYF.

This sequence joins TRBV28 and TRBJ1-1; D uncertain. Germline V gene lookup returns CDR1 MDHEN and CDR2 SYDVKM. The CDR3 spans 11 residues. V lost 10 bases and J 4 bases, leaving 10 bases between the germline ends. Here the CDR3 reads CAISPGTEAFF. Written as DNA, the CDR3 is TGTGCCATAAGCCCGGGCACTGAAGCTTTCTTT.

The rearrangement uses TRBV29-1 and TRBJ1-2, with unresolved D. Trimming pared 6 bases from V and 1 base from J, leaving 6 bases between. Germline V gene lookup returns CDR1 SQVTM and CDR2 ANQGSEA. The CDR3 spans 11 residues. The CDR3 sequence is CSVDLNYGYTF. The CDR3, as DNA: TGCAGCGTGGACCTTAACTATGGCTACACCTTC. Using reference TRBV29-1 and TRBJ1-2 for the parts outside the CDR3, the full variable domain is SAVISQKPSRDICQRGTSLTIQCQVDSQVTMMFWYRQQPGQSLTLIATANQGSEATYESGFVIDKFPISRPNLTFSTLTVSNMSPEDSSIYLCSVDLNYGYTFGSGTRLTVV.

The rearrangement links TRBV4-1 to TRBJ2-2; 9 nucleotides align to TRBD1. J lost 2 bases, V lost 3 bases, and 4 bases had no gene match. The CDR3 loop spans 16 amino acids. Germline CDR1 reads MGHRA; CDR2 reads YSYEKL. CDR3 protein: CASSHGQGTNTGELFF. In nucleotides, the CDR3 is TGCGCCAGCAGCCATGGACAGGGGACCAACACCGGGGAGCTGTTTTTT.

The sample holds many counts of this clonotype. This chain links TRBV3-1 with TRBJ1-1; D not certain. Trimming cost V 1 base and J 7 bases, with 10 bases left between them. This CDR3 contains 13 residues. Germline CDR1 is LGHDT and CDR2 is YNNKEL (reference sequence). This chain's CDR3 is CASSQVTNGEAFF. Here the CDR3 DNA reads TGTGCCAGCAGCCAAGTAACAAACGGTGAAGCTTTCTTT.

This clonotype was seen a handful of times. J is TRBJ2-1 and V is TRBV30, with unresolved D. Trimming shortened V by 2 bases and J by 6 bases, and 5 bases separated the two germline ends. The CDR3 length is 11 residues. Germline values: CDR1 GTSNPN, CDR2 SVGIG (reference sequence). CDR3 in DNA: TGTGCCTGGAGTCTTGGCAATGAGCAGTTCTTC. This encodes CAWSLGNEQFF.

The chain uses TRBV5-5 and TRBJ2-3; TRBD2 matches at 9 bases. Trimming took 2 bases from V and 3 from J; bases not matched to a gene: 4. The germline V gene has CDR1 SGHKS and CDR2 YYEKEE (reference sequence). This CDR3 has 15 residues. The CDR3 region is CASSFRLAGTDTQYF. The CDR3 DNA sequence: TGTGCCAGCAGCTTTCGTCTAGCGGGGACAGATACGCAGTATTTT.

This chain connects TRBV7-9 to TRBJ1-5; TRBD1 might be the D (5 bases). The CDR3 length is 13 residues. CDR1 and CDR2 (germline): SEHNR, FQNEAQ (reference sequence). Trimming shortened V by 5 bases and J by 5 bases, and 10 bases separated the two germline ends. For the CDR3, the DNA is TGTGCCAGCAGCCCCGGGGGGTATCAGCCCCAGCATTTT. It translates to CASSPGGYQPQHF.

The rearrangement links TRBV11-1 to TRBJ2-1; the match to TRBD2 covers 7 bases. V lost 5 bases, J lost 0 bases, and 13 bases stayed unmatched. The CDR3 length is 18 residues. CDR1 is SGHAT, CDR2 FQDESV, per germline (reference sequence). As DNA, the CDR3 is TGTGCCAGCAGCCCCTTGTTTAGCGGGCCTCGCTCCTACAATGAGCAGTTCTTC. This codes for CASSPLFSGPRSYNEQFF.